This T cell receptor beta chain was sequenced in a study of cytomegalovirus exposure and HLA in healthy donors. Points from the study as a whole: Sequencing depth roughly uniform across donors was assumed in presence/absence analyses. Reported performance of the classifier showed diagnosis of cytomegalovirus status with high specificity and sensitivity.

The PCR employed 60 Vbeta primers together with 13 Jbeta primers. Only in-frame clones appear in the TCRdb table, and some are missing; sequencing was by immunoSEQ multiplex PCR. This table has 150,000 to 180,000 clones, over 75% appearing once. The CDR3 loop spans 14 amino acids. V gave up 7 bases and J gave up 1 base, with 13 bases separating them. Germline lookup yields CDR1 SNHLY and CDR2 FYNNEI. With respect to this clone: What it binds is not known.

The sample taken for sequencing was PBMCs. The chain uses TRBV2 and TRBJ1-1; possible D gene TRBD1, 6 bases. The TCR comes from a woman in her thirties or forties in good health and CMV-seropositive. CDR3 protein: CASKLTGQNTEAFF. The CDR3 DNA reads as TGTGCCAGCAAATTGACAGGACAGAACACTGAAGCTTTCTTT.